This is a list of T cell receptor beta chains from one sample in a study of shared clonotypes between healthy human individuals. Measured with immunoSEQ multiplex PCR; TCRdb has only the in-frame clones, and not every one. The table lists roughly 760,000 clones, around two thirds of them singletons. Sequenced input: memory CD4+ T cells sorted from blood. These receptors came from a woman aged 25 to 39 in good health. Each CDR3 is given with its conserved first and last residue. The D gene is left open where the match is weak. Part of the rows lack a size; the others show once, few, many or a class for expanded clones.

>.|TRBJ2-5|TRBV7-2|TRBD2
CASSTGLQETQYF
TGTGCCAGCAGCACGGGACTACAAGAGACCCAGTACTTC
>.|TRBJ2-6|TRBV9|.
CASMGGANVLTF
TGTGCCAGCATGGGAGGGGCCAACGTCCTGACTTTC
>.|TRBJ2-7|TRBV4-1|TRBD2
CASSQGLRLAGTAEQYF
TGCGCCAGCAGCCAAGGCCTCCGACTAGCGGGGACGGCGGAGCAGTACTTC
>.|TRBJ2-2|TRBV28|TRBD2
CASSSPGLAGGRRTGELFF
TGTGCCAGCAGTTCCCCGGGACTAGCGGGAGGGAGGCGTACCGGGGAGCTGTTTTTT
>.|TRBJ2-7|TRBV9|TRBD2
CASSPTSVSYEQYF
TGTGCCAGCAGCCCAACTAGCGTTTCCTACGAGCAGTACTTC
>.|TRBJ1-2|TRBV2|.
CASRGRFERYGYTF
TGTGCCAGCAGGGGACGCTTCGAGAGATATGGCTACACCTTC
>.|TRBJ2-7|TRBV2|TRBD2
CASTLTVAGAYEQYF
TGTGCCAGCACCCTAACAGTAGCGGGAGCCTACGAGCAGTACTTC
>.|TRBJ2-5|TRBV5-1|TRBD2
CASSSTLTSGSKTQYF
TGCGCCAGCAGCTCAACCCTTACTAGCGGGAGTAAGACCCAGTACTTC
>few|TRBJ1-1|TRBV6-5|.
CASNPPGTRAFF
TGTGCCAGCAACCCCCCCGGGACGAGGGCTTTCTTT
>.|TRBJ2-5|TRBV2|TRBD2
CASLAGAHQETQYF
TGTGCCTCCTTAGCGGGAGCGCACCAAGAGACCCAGTACTTC
>.|TRBJ2-7|TRBV30|TRBD1
CACSQGGPEQYF
TGTGCCTGCTCACAGGGGGGTCCCGAGCAGTACTTC
>.|TRBJ2-7|TRBV4-1|TRBD2
CASSQDLQRDYEQYF
TGCGCCAGCAGCCAAGATCTTCAGCGGGACTACGAGCAGTACTTC
>.|TRBJ2-2|TRBV5-4|TRBD1
CASSLQGWAGELFF
TGTGCCAGCAGCTTACAGGGGTGGGCCGGGGAGCTGTTTTTT
>.|TRBJ1-5|TRBV28|TRBD1
CASSLDRGTVDSNQPQHF
TGTGCCAGCAGTTTGGACAGGGGGACGGTGGATAGCAATCAGCCCCAGCATTTT
>.|TRBJ2-1|TRBV2|TRBD2
CATESRTSGYNEQFF
TGTGCCACCGAGTCTAGGACTAGCGGCTACAATGAGCAGTTCTTC
>.|TRBJ2-5|TRBV5-1|.
CASSLDRAQETQYF
TGCGCCAGCAGCTTGGACAGGGCCCAAGAGACCCAGTACTTC
>.|TRBJ2-7|TRBV14|.
CASSQDNYPSYEQYF
TGTGCCAGCAGCCAAGATAACTACCCCTCCTACGAGCAGTACTTC
>many|TRBJ2-2|TRBV7-2|.
CASSLERGPPGELFF
TGTGCCAGCAGCTTAGAACGGGGCCCCCCCGGGGAGCTGTTTTTT
>few|TRBJ2-7|TRBV18|.
CASSPPQGRGYEQYF
TGTGCCAGCTCACCACCACAGGGGAGGGGCTACGAGCAGTACTTC
>.|TRBJ2-2|TRBV12-5|.
CASASDNPNTGELFF
TGTGCTAGTGCTTCCGACAACCCGAACACCGGGGAGCTGTTTTTT
>.|TRBJ2-7|TRBV19|.
CASSLDSSYEQYF
TGTGCCAGTAGTCTCGACAGCTCCTACGAGCAGTACTTC
>.|TRBJ1-5|TRBV11-2|.
CASSRPGRNQPQHF
TGTGCCAGCAGCCGCCCTGGCCGCAATCAGCCCCAGCATTTT
>.|TRBJ2-3|TRBV19|.
CASSIGSAGVTDTQYF
TGTGCCAGTAGTATAGGCTCGGCAGGGGTCACAGATACGCAGTATTTT
>many|TRBJ1-3|TRBV7-9|TRBD1
CASSSIGAGGSTGNTIYF
TGTGCCAGCAGCTCCATCGGTGCAGGGGGTTCCACTGGAAACACCATATATTTT
>.|TRBJ2-2|TRBV7-9|.
CASSWLTEGRLFF
TGTGCCAGCAGCTGGCTAACGGAGGGTAGGCTGTTTTTT
>.|TRBJ1-5|TRBV16|.
CASSVMAPSNQPQHF
TGTGCCAGCAGCGTGATGGCACCTAGCAATCAGCCCCAGCATTTT
>.|TRBJ2-1|TRBV19|TRBD2
CARQAGGNNEQFF
TGTGCCAGGCAAGCGGGAGGGAACAATGAGCAGTTCTTC
>many|TRBJ2-7|TRBV28|.
CASRTGTEAYEQYF
TGTGCCAGCAGAACCGGGACTGAGGCCTACGAGCAGTACTTC
>.|TRBJ2-6|TRBV2|.
CASSSRRASGANVLTF
TGTGCCAGCAGCTCCAGACGGGCTTCTGGGGCCAACGTCCTGACTTTC
>.|TRBJ1-3|TRBV9|.
CASSVSGGSGNTIYF
TGTGCCAGCAGCGTCTCGGGTGGCTCTGGAAACACCATATATTTT
>.|TRBJ1-2|TRBV6-5|.
CASSYSQEPAYGYTF
TGTGCCAGCAGTTACTCTCAGGAACCAGCTTATGGCTACACCTTC
>.|TRBJ1-4|TRBV6-5|.
CASSYSIREANEKLFF
TGTGCCAGCAGTTACTCGATCAGGGAGGCTAATGAAAAACTGTTTTTT
>.|TRBJ2-7|TRBV4-1|TRBD2
CASSLKPGLAGGIHEQYF
TGCGCCAGCAGCCTAAAACCGGGACTAGCGGGTGGGATCCACGAGCAGTACTTC
>.|TRBJ2-3|TRBV27|TRBD2
CASSPGTSGEYVDTQYF
TGTGCCAGCAGTCCCGGGACTAGCGGGGAGTATGTAGATACGCAGTATTTT
>many|TRBJ1-3|TRBV28|TRBD1
CASRPGQGYRNTIYF
TGTGCCAGCAGGCCCGGACAGGGATATAGAAACACCATATATTTT
>.|TRBJ2-7|TRBV11-2|.
CASSPGGGRTYEQYF
TGTGCCAGCAGCCCCGGTGGCGGCCGCACCTACGAGCAGTACTTC
>.|TRBJ2-5|TRBV7-6|TRBD1
CASSLRQGGETQYF
TGTGCCAGCAGCTTACGACAGGGTGGGGAGACCCAGTACTTC
>.|TRBJ1-4|TRBV4-1|TRBD1
CASSPRRRDRVEKLFF
TGCGCCAGCAGCCCAAGGCGGCGGGACAGGGTTGAAAAACTGTTTTTT
>.|TRBJ1-1|TRBV19|.
CASSLRDNRYTEAFF
TGTGCCAGTAGTCTCCGGGACAACCGATACACTGAAGCTTTCTTT
>.|TRBJ1-2|TRBV4-1|.
CASSQPRGRASGYTF
TGCGCCAGCAGCCAACCAAGGGGCAGGGCGTCTGGCTACACCTTC
>.|TRBJ2-1|TRBV30|TRBD2
CAWSPDLAGGRYEQFF
TGTGCCTGGAGTCCCGACTTAGCGGGAGGTCGGTATGAGCAGTTCTTC
>.|TRBJ2-1|TRBV28|.
CASRRGLGAEQFF
TGTGCCAGCCGACGCGGCCTGGGGGCTGAGCAGTTCTTC
>few|TRBJ1-2|TRBV29-1|.
CSGATESNYGYTF
TGCAGCGGCGCGACAGAGTCAAACTATGGCTACACCTTC
>.|TRBJ1-3|TRBV15|TRBD1
CASSPGQASGNTIYF
TGTGCCAGCTCACCGGGACAGGCGTCTGGAAACACCATATATTTT
>.|TRBJ1-1|TRBV4-1|.
CASSPLGQHTEAFF
TGCGCCAGCAGCCCGCTAGGGCAGCACACTGAAGCTTTCTTT
>few|TRBJ2-5|TRBV7-9|.
CASSLGSSETQYF
TGTGCCAGCAGCCTCGGAAGTTCAGAGACCCAGTACTTC
>few|TRBJ2-3|TRBV5-1|TRBD2
CASSLAGDPSYTDTQYF
TGCGCCAGCAGCCTGGCGGGGGACCCATCGTACACAGATACGCAGTATTTT
>many|TRBJ2-1|TRBV5-1|TRBD2
CASSLAGSYNEQFF
TGCGCCAGCAGCTTAGCGGGGTCCTACAATGAGCAGTTCTTC
>.|TRBJ1-1|TRBV5-1|.
CASSLVSGVMNTEAFF
TGCGCCAGCAGCTTGGTGTCAGGGGTTATGAACACTGAAGCTTTCTTT